This T cell receptor (beta chain) was found in a study of T-cell reconstitution after alpha-beta-depleted transplantation in children. Unique molecular identifiers were incorporated during preparation of the TCRbeta library. TCRdb fed the PCR reads into MiXCR, producing one record per CDR3 protein. The repertoire holds some 350,000 distinct CDR3 sequences, with 10% to 13% as singletons. The V gene's germline CDR1 is SGHTA and CDR2 FQGNSA. This CDR3 spans 16 amino acids. V trimming: 0 bases; J trimming: 4 bases; junction bases outside the gene matches: 3. The input for sequencing was PBMCs from the stem cell graft donor, taken from the stem cell graft. The chain carries TRBV7-2 and TRBJ2-2; TRBD2 aligns across 9 bases. This sequence was found in a human donor who donated a stem cell graft to a child with acute lymphoblastic leukemia. The CDR3 region has the DNA TGTGCCAGCAGCTTAGCTAGCGGGAGTGGCACCGGGGAGCTGTTTTTT. It encodes CASSLASGSGTGELFF.